This T cell receptor beta chain was documented in a study of identical twins. MiXCR, applied by TCRdb to the 5' RACE reads, yields one record per CDR3 protein. The repertoire includes 500,000 to 650,000 distinct CDR3 sequences, around 7.4% of them detected once, and 1.6% sits in the top ten. This clonotype was seen repeatedly, ten times or more. V was cut by 5 bases and J by 1 base, with 8 bases left in between. The CDR3 is 13 amino acids. The germline V gene has CDR1 SGHTA and CDR2 FQGTGA. These data were likewise used in another study, on yellow fever vaccine responses in identical twins.

The J gene is TRBJ1-1, the V gene TRBV7-3; the D gene is possibly TRBD1 (6 bases). The receptor comes from a woman aged 18-29 years in good health. The source material was PBMCs. The CDR3 DNA is TGTGCCAGCAGCCGACAGGAGAACACTGAAGCTTTCTTT. As protein: CASSRQENTEAFF.